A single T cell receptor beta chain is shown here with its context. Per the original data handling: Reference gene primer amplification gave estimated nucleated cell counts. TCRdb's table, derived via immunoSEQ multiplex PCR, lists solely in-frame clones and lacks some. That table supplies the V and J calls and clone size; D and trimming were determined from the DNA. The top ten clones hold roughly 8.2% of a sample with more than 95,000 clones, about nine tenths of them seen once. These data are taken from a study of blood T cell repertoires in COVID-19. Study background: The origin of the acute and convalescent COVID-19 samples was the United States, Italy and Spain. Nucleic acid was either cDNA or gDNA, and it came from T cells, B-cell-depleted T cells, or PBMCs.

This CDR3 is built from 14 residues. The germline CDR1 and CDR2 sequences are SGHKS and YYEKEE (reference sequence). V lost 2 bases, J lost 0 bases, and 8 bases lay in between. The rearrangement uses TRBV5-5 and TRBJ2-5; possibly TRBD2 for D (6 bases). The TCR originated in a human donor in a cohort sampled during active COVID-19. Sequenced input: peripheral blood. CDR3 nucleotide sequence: TGTGCCAGCAGCTTTCCGGGAGACCAAGAGACCCAGTACTTC. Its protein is CASSFPGDQETQYF.